Shown below are 7 T cell receptor beta chains from a single sample sequenced in a study of blood T cell repertoires in COVID-19. Produced via immunoSEQ multiplex PCR; TCRdb's table is partial and in-frame only. The table has around 250,000 clones, about 80% seen once. Sequencing was carried out using peripheral blood. These receptor sequences come from a man aged 50 to 59 with active or convalescent COVID-19.

The chain is built from TRBV18 and TRBJ1-3; possibly TRBD1 for D (6 bases). This CDR3 contains 15 residues. Trimming pared 5 bases from V and 2 bases from J, leaving 13 bases between. Germline-derived CDR1 and CDR2 are KGHSH and LQKENI. This CDR3 is CASSRTVQAGNTIYF. CDR3 coding DNA: TGTGCCAGCTCAAGGACAGTACAAGCTGGAAACACCATATATTTT.

The chain couples TRBV5-1 to TRBJ1-5; possibly TRBD1 for D (5 bases). Germline assignment: CDR1 SGHRS and CDR2 YFSETQ. The CDR3 extends over 16 amino acids. The V gene lost 1 base and the J gene lost 4 bases, with 15 bases spanning the gap. CDR3 in amino acids: CASSLLPGTANQPQHF. In nucleotides, the CDR3 is TGCGCCAGCAGCTTGTTGCCCGGGACTGCTAATCAGCCCCAGCATTTT.

In this sample, this clone turned up a few times. The rearrangement uses TRBV20-1 and TRBJ2-5, with 7 bases that match TRBD2. The CDR3 has 11 amino acids. The germline CDR1 and CDR2 sequences are DFQATT and SNEGSKA (reference sequence). The trim removed 3 bases at V and 5 bases at J, leaving 0 bases unmatched. Here the CDR3 reads CSASGGETQYF. Written as DNA, the CDR3 is TGCAGTGCTAGCGGGGGGGAGACCCAGTACTTC.

The genes are TRBV11-2 and TRBJ2-7; D may be TRBD2 (5 bases). V lost 9 bases to trimming and J lost 3 bases, with 18 bases between them. The CDR3 covers 14 residues. Germline loops: CDR1 SGHAT, CDR2 FQNNGV. The chain's CDR3 is CASTAIRGSYEQYF. CDR3 DNA sequence: TGTGCCAGTACCGCTATTCGGGGAAGCTACGAGCAGTACTTC.

For the CDR3, the DNA is TGTGCCAGTAGTATTCTAGGGACAGGGTCCAATCAGCCCCAGCATTTT. Its translation: CASSILGTGSNQPQHF. The chain couples TRBV19 to TRBJ1-5; 9 bases line up with TRBD1. CDR3 size: 16 residues. Germline-derived CDR1 and CDR2 are LNHDA and SQIVND (reference sequence). After removal of 3 bases from V and 3 bases from J, the junction contained 6 bases not matched to a gene.

The J gene is TRBJ1-5, the V gene TRBV28; 7 bases map to TRBD1. Germline CDR1 is MDHEN and CDR2 is SYDVKM. The CDR3 runs 11 residues. V lost 3 bases and J lost 15; bases outside the gene matches: 5. The CDR3 sequence: CASSFKGAGHF. CDR3 DNA: TGTGCCAGCAGTTTTAAGGGGGCCGGGCATTTT.

This chain links TRBV19 with TRBJ1-2; D may be TRBD1 (6 bases). The CDR3 extends over 15 amino acids. The germline CDR1 and CDR2 sequences are LNHDA and SQIVND (reference sequence). The V end was cut by 1 base, the J end by 4 bases, with 13 bases between. The CDR3 is CASSIAAGGVYGYTF. CDR3 DNA sequence: TGTGCCAGTAGTATAGCGGCGGGGGGCGTCTATGGCTACACCTTC.